The T cell receptor (beta chain) described here comes from a study of Ad26.COV2.S vaccination and SARS-CoV-2 variants. Data came from immunoSEQ multiplex PCR; TCRdb stores just in-frame clones and leaves some out. The table includes 350,000 to 500,000 clones, 80% to 95% detected once. Overall study results and limits: Vaccinees reportedly had broad spike-specific CD8+ and CD4+ T cell responses. Analyses of TCR breadth and depth may have underestimated total T cell responses.

The treatment denotes: roughly 20 received Ad26.COV2.S at low or high dose, single or two shots; about 5 received placebo; per-sample allocation not given. Following the first vaccine or placebo injection, samples were taken on day 63. Spike of the Wuhan-strain SARS-CoV-2 was expressed by an Ad26 vector, which formed the vaccine. From germline, CDR1 is MNHEY and CDR2 SMNVEV (reference sequence). This CDR3 has 16 amino acids. V shed 1 base and J shed 3 bases, with 12 bases lying between them. A word on this clone: Its antigen is unidentified.

The sample consisted of peripheral blood, taken in a trial of Ad26.COV2.S vaccine versus placebo. The sequence was obtained from a person between 18 and 65 years old who received the Ad26.COV2.S COVID-19 vaccine or a placebo. The rearrangement joins TRBV27 to TRBJ2-2, with D possibly matching TRBD1 (6 bases). In nucleotides, the CDR3 is TGTGCCAGCAGTTTATGGGTGCCAGGGGACACCGGGGAGCTGTTTTTT. It is translated as CASSLWVPGDTGELFF.